This TCR beta chain is drawn from a study of shared clonotypes between healthy human individuals. Study-level information: The study used three CD4 naive, three CD4 memory, two CD8 naive and one CD8 memory plate per donor. Findings and limits, study-wide: The study's rarefaction showed incomplete sorted-subset sequencing despite large depth. Shared across several donors were around 5% of the naive CD4 clonotypes.

Naive CD8 cells, CD45RO-negative and positively selected for CCR7, excluded terminally differentiated effector memory CD45RA+ cells. Germline V gives CDR1 KGHSY, CDR2 FQNENV. With 4 bases removed from V and 3 bases from J, the gap between germline ends came to 9 bases. The CDR3 length is 13 residues. Remarks on this clone: Its antigen is unknown.

In replicate PCRs of sorted subsets, about 200 ng DNA, about 30,000 T cell genomes, was used. Assay: immunoSEQ multiplex PCR; the TCRdb copy retains only in-frame clones and omits some. The sample consists of millions of clones, 93% of them appearing once. Sequencing was done on a sample of naive CD8+ T cells from PBMCs. The rearrangement joins TRBV16 to TRBJ1-1; no clear D gene. The sequence was collected from a man younger than 35 in good health. Some clones in this sample may be carry-over from other donors' samples. DNA for the CDR3: TGTGCCAGCAGCCCACTACTGCACACTGAAGCTTTCTTT. Translation: CASSPLLHTEAFF.